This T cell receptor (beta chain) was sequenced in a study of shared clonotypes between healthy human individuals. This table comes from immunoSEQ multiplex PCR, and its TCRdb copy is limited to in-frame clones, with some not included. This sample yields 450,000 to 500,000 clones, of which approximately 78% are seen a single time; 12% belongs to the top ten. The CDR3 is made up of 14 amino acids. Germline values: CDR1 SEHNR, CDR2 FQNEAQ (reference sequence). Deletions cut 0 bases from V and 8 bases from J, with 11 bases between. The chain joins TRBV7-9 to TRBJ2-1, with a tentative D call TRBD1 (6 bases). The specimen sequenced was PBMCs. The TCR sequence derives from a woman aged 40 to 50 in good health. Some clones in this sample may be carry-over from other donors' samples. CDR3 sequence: CASSLADSFHEQFF. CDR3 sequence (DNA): TGTGCCAGCAGCTTAGCGGACAGTTTCCATGAGCAGTTCTTC. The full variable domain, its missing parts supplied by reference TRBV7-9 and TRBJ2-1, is DTGVSQNPRHKITKRGQNVTFRCDPISEHNRLYWYRQTLGQGPEFLTYFQNEAQLEKSRLLSDRFSAERPKGSFSTLEIQRTEQGDSAMYLCASSLADSFHEQFFGPGTRLTVL.